This T cell receptor (beta chain) derives from a study of cytomegalovirus exposure and HLA in healthy donors. Study conclusions and caveats: Listed as cytomegalovirus-associated were 150 to 200 TCR beta chains.

Clones were sequenced by immunoSEQ multiplex PCR, and TCRdb holds only the in-frame ones, with some missing. There are roughly 150,000 clones in the sample; approximately 91% occur only once, and 0.55% to 0.8% lies in the top ten. V was clipped by 3 bases and J by 7 bases; unmatched bases: 6. The CDR3 covers 14 residues. CDR1 and CDR2 from the germline V gene are MNHEY and SMNVEV (reference sequence). About this clone itself: The antigen is undetermined.

The sequence was obtained from a young man in good health and CMV-seronegative. Sequenced sample: PBMCs. V gene TRBV27 combines with J gene TRBJ2-1; 7 bases agree with TRBD1. CDR3 loop: CASSFGDRRNEQFF. The CDR3 DNA is TGTGCCAGCAGTTTTGGGGACAGAAGAAATGAGCAGTTCTTC.